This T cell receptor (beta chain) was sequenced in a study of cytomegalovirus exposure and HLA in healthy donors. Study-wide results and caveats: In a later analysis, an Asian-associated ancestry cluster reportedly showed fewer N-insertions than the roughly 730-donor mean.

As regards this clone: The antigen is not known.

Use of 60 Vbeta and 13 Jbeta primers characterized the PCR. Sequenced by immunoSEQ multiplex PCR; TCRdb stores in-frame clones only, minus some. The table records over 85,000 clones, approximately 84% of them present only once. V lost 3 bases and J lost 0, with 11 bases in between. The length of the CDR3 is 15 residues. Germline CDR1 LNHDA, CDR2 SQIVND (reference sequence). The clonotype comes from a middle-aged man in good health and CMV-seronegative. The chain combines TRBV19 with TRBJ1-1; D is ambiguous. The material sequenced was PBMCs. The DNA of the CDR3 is TGTGCCAGTAGTATGGGCATATTCATGAACACTGAAGCTTTCTTT. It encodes CASSMGIFMNTEAFF.